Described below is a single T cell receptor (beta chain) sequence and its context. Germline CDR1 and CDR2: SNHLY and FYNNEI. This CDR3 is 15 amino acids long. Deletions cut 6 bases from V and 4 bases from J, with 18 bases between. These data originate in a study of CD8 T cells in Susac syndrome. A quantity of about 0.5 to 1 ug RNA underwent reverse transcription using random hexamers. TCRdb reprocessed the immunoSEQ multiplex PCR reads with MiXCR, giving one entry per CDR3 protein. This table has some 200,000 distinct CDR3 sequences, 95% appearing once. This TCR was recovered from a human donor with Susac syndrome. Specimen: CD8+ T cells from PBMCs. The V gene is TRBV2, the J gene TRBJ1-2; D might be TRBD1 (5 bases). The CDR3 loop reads CASSGVTEFSYGYTF. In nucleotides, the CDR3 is TGTGCCAGCAGCGGGGTGACAGAATTTTCCTATGGCTACACCTTC.